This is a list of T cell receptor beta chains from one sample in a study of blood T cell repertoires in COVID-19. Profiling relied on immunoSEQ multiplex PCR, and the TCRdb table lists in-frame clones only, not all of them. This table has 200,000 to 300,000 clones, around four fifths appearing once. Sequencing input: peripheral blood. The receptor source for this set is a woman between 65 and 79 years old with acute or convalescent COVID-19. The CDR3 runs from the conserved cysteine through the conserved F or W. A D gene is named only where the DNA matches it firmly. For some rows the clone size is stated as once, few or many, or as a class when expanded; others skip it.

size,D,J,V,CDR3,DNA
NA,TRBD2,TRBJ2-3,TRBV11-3,CASSTGTSGGTDTQYF,TGTGCCAGCAGCACCGGGACTAGCGGGGGCACAGATACGCAGTATTTT
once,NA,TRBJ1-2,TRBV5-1,CASSLGQGNGYTF,TGCGCCAGCAGCTTGGGGCAGGGGAATGGCTACACCTTC
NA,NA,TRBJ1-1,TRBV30,CAWSSFRVFEAFF,TGTGCCTGGAGTTCTTTCAGGGTTTTTGAAGCTTTCTTT
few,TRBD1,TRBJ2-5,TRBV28,CASRLQGAYETQYF,TGTGCCAGCAGGTTACAGGGGGCGTACGAGACCCAGTACTTC
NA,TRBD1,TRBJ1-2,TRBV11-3,CASSSGGQARGGYTF,TGTGCCAGCAGCTCAGGGGGACAGGCGCGCGGGGGCTACACCTTC
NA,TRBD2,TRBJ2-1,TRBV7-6,CASSQPGLASNEQFF,TGTGCCAGCAGCCAACCGGGACTAGCATCCAATGAGCAGTTCTTC
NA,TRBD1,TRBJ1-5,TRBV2,CASSGDRGGSQPQHF,TGTGCCAGCAGTGGCGACAGGGGAGGGAGTCAGCCCCAGCATTTT
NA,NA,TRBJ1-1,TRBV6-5,CASSNLGEAFF,TGTGCCAGCAGTAATCTCGGGGAAGCTTTCTTT
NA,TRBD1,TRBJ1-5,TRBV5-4,CASSLQGQGRYDQPQHF,TGTGCCAGCAGCTTGCAGGGACAGGGACGATATGATCAGCCCCAGCATTTT
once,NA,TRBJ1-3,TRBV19,CASSTVSSGNTIYF,TGTGCCAGTAGTACCGTGAGCTCTGGAAACACCATATATTTT
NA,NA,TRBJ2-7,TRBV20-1,CSASSVYEQYF,TGCAGTGCTAGTAGCGTCTACGAGCAGTACTTC
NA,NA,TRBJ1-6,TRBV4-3,CASMDSRNSPLHF,TGCGCCAGTATGGACAGCCGCAATTCACCCCTCCACTTT
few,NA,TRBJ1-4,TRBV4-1,CASSQAGLTNEKLFF,TGCGCCAGCAGCCAAGCGGGGTTAACTAATGAAAAACTGTTTTTT
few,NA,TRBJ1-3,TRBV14,CASSPNRSPRNTIYF,TGTGCCAGCAGTCCGAACAGGAGCCCAAGAAACACCATATATTTT
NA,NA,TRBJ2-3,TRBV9,CASSERDTSTDTQYF,TGTGCCAGCAGCGAGAGGGATACGAGCACAGATACGCAGTATTTT
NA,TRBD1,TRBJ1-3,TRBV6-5,CASKRQGSSGNTIYF,TGTGCCAGCAAAAGACAGGGGAGCTCTGGAAACACCATATATTTT
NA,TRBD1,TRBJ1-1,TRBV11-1,CASSDRDRVGTEAFF,TGTGCCAGCAGCGACCGGGACAGGGTTGGTACTGAAGCTTTCTTT
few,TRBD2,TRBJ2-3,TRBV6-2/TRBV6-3,CASSSGTSGASTDTQYF,TGTGCCAGCAGCTCTGGGACTAGCGGGGCTAGCACAGATACGCAGTATTTT
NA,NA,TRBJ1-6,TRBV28,CASLRRQGSSYNSPLHF,TGTGCCAGCCTCCGTAGGCAGGGGAGCTCCTATAATTCACCCCTCCACTTT
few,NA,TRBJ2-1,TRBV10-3,CAISEVTAPYNEQFF,TGTGCCATCAGTGAAGTAACAGCTCCCTACAATGAGCAGTTCTTC
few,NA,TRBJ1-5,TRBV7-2,CASSRETVQPQHF,TGTGCCAGCAGCCGGGAGACAGTCCAGCCCCAGCATTTT
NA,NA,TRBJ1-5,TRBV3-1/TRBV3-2,CASSPIGGAPPRRQPQHF,TGTGCCAGCAGCCCCATCGGAGGGGCCCCCCCTAGGCGTCAGCCCCAGCATTTT
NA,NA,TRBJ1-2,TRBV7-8,CASSLVPYYGYTF,TGTGCCAGCAGCTTAGTCCCATACTATGGCTACACCTTC
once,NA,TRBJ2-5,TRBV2,CASSVEFQETQYF,TGTGCCAGCAGTGTAGAGTTCCAAGAGACCCAGTACTTC
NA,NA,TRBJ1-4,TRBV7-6,CASTRGDEKLFF,TGTGCCAGCACCCGGGGGGATGAAAAACTGTTTTTT
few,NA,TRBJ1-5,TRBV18,CASSPSQAGESQPQHF,TGTGCCAGCTCACCAAGTCAGGCAGGGGAGAGTCAGCCCCAGCATTTT
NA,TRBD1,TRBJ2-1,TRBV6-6,CASSPRGTGSYNEQFF,TGTGCCAGCAGTCCCCGAGGGACAGGGTCCTACAATGAGCAGTTCTTC
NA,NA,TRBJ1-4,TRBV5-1,CASSLGAGSEKLFF,TGCGCCAGCAGCTTGGGGGCAGGGTCTGAAAAACTGTTTTTT
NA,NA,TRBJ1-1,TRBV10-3,CAIREQVNTEAFF,TGTGCCATCAGGGAACAGGTGAACACTGAAGCTTTCTTT
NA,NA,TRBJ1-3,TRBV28,CATRFGSRGTIYF,TGTGCCACCAGATTTGGGTCCAGGGGCACCATATATTTT
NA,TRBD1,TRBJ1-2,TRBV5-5,CASNTQGAGHYGYTF,TGTGCCAGCAACACTCAGGGGGCCGGTCACTATGGCTACACCTTC
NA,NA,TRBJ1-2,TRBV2,CASTKDSAAAGYTF,TGTGCCAGCACCAAGGACAGTGCCGCTGCTGGCTACACCTTC
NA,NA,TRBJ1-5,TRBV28,CASSLGSGALNQPQHF,TGTGCCAGCAGTCTCGGATCAGGGGCCCTGAATCAGCCCCAGCATTTT